This TCR beta chain was identified during a study of immune evolution from preneoplasia to lung adenocarcinoma. On the study more broadly: HLA loss of heterozygosity: 6% to 7.5% AIS, about 15% MIA, approximately 35% ADC, none AAH.

Profiled with immunoSEQ multiplex PCR; TCRdb holds only in-frame clones, not every one. The data show some 8,200 clones, with 70% to 80% seen just once and about 8.7% held by the top ten. After pathologic assessment, macro-dissection selected premalignant or tumor cells for extraction. Germline V CDR1 and CDR2: DFQATT, SNEGSKA (reference sequence). The V end was cut by 5 bases, the J end by 2 bases, with 6 bases between. The CDR3 extends over 11 amino acids. This chain joins TRBV20-1 and TRBJ1-2; D uncertain. The sequence was obtained from a donor at least 70 years old with lung adenocarcinoma. The specimen sequenced was FFPE minimally invasive lung adenocarcinoma tissue. CDR3 residues: CSAPPNYGYTF. CDR3 coding DNA: TGCAGTGCTCCTCCAAACTATGGCTACACCTTC.